These 18 T cell receptor beta chains were all obtained from the same sample, sequenced in a study of T cell repertoires in cytomegalovirus infection. MiXCR, applied by TCRdb to the reads, yields one record per CDR3 protein. The sample carries 360,000 or so distinct CDR3 sequences, 34% recorded once. No antigen has been identified for these receptors. The sequenced sample was cultured PBMCs, obtained from culture after CMV antigen stimulation. The receptor source for this set is a human donor in good health (CMV status not recorded). Some clones in this sample may be carry-over from other donors' samples.

V and J are TRBV19 and TRBJ2-3; weak D call: TRBD2 (5 bases). CDR3 length: 15 amino acids. From germline, CDR1 is LNHDA and CDR2 SQIVND (reference sequence). Trimming pared 4 bases from V and 6 bases from J, leaving 17 bases between. In DNA, the CDR3 is TGTGCCAGTAGTACCGCCGGTAGATCGGGGGATACGCAGTATTTT. It codes for CASSTAGRSGDTQYF.

Ten or more counts support this clonotype. The rearrangement uses TRBV7-2 and TRBJ2-7; D possibly matches TRBD1 or TRBD2 (6 bases each). Germline CDR1 reads SGHTA; CDR2 reads FQGNSA. The V gene lost 2 bases and the J gene lost 5 bases, with 13 bases spanning the gap. The CDR3 runs to 14 residues. CDR3 region: CASSLSGAMHEQYF. CDR3 sequence (DNA): TGTGCCAGCAGCTTATCGGGGGCTATGCACGAGCAGTACTTC.

The CDR3 nucleotides are TGTGCCAGCAGCTTAGACTATAATGAAAAACTGTTTTTT. Translated, it gives CASSLDYNEKLFF. The gene calls are TRBV7-2 and TRBJ1-4; D remains unclear. Trimming removed 1 base at V and 4 bases at J, with 4 bases between. Germline V gene sequence: CDR1 SGHTA, CDR2 FQGNSA. The CDR3 runs to 13 residues. The full variable domain, in which reference TRBV7-2 and TRBJ1-4 provide the parts outside the CDR3, is GAGVSQSPSNKVTEKGKDVELRCDPISGHTALYWYRQSLGQGLEFLIYFQGNSAPDKSGLPSDRFSAERTGGSVSTLTIQRTQQEDSAVYLCASSLDYNEKLFFGSGTQLSVL.

This clonotype was seen only a few times. The chain combines TRBV6-2 or TRBV6-3 with TRBJ1-5; no definite D call. The CDR3 spans 13 residues. The ends were cut back, 10 bases at V and 2 bases at J, with 12 bases in the middle. Germline V lookup: CDR1 MNHEY, CDR2 SVGEGT. The CDR3 bases are TGTGCCACCATGGACTGGGGCAATCAGCCCCAGCATTTT. This codes for CATMDWGNQPQHF.

This clonotype was counted between two and nine times. The chain combines TRBV4-1 with TRBJ2-2; 14 bases are shared with TRBD2. Trimming at V came to 2 bases and at J to 3 bases, leaving 11 bases not matched to a gene. Germline V gene sequence: CDR1 MGHRA, CDR2 YSYEKL. This CDR3 is built from 20 residues. This CDR3 is CASSQLPGLAGERDTGELFF. In nucleotides, the CDR3 is TGCGCCAGCAGCCAACTACCGGGACTAGCGGGAGAGCGGGACACCGGGGAGCTGTTTTTT.

This chain joins TRBV6-2 or TRBV6-3 and TRBJ2-1; 13 bases fit TRBD2. Germline-derived CDR1 and CDR2 are MNHEY and SVGEGT. With 6 bases clipped from V and 6 bases from J, the junction kept 5 bases outside the gene matches. The CDR3 sequence is 15 residues long. The CDR3 bases are TGTGCCAGCAGCGCCGGGACTAGCGGGGTCAATGAGCAGTTCTTC. It specifies CASSAGTSGVNEQFF.

The rearrangement uses TRBV6-1 and TRBJ2-1, with TRBD2 matching 10 bases. In germline, CDR1 is MNHNS, CDR2 SASEGT. J lost 8 bases, V lost 0 bases, and 4 bases had no gene match. This CDR3 region has 15 residues. DNA for the CDR3: TGTGCCAGCAGTGAAGCGGGACTAGCGCGCGATGAGCAGTTCTTC. Its translation is CASSEAGLARDEQFF.

This chain joins TRBV2 and TRBJ2-7; possible D gene TRBD2, 5 bases. V was cut by 8 bases and J by 3 bases, with 11 bases left in between. The CDR3 spans 12 residues. Per the germline V gene, CDR1 is SNHLY and CDR2 is FYNNEI. CDR3 protein: CASGSEVYEQYV. As DNA, the CDR3 is TGTGCCAGCGGTAGCGAAGTCTACGAGCAGTACGTC.

This clonotype came up a few times. This sequence joins TRBV7-9 and TRBJ2-3; D uncertain. Germline assignment: CDR1 SEHNR and CDR2 FQNEAQ (reference sequence). V lost 4 bases to trimming and J lost 8 bases, with 10 bases between them. The CDR3 sequence is 12 residues long. CDR3 nucleotides: TGTGCCAGCAGCTCGACTGAAGCTACGCAGTATTTT. This encodes CASSSTEATQYF.

This clonotype was detected a few times. V usage is TRBV15 and J usage is TRBJ2-1; no clear D. The ends were cut back, 7 bases at V and 3 bases at J, with 13 bases in the middle. Germline V gene lookup returns CDR1 LNHNV and CDR2 YYDKDF (reference sequence). The CDR3 is made up of 14 amino acids. CDR3 nucleotide sequence: TGTGCCACCACCCCCGGACGGATCTACAATGAGCAGTTCTTC. Protein: CATTPGRIYNEQFF. Complete variable domain (other parts from reference TRBV15 and TRBJ2-1): DAMVIQNPRYQVTQFGKPVTLSCSQTLNHNVMYWYQQKSSQAPKLLFHYYDKDFNNEADTPDNFQSRRPNTSFCFLDIRSPGLGDTAMYLCATTPGRIYNEQFFGPGTRLTVL.

The chain is built from TRBV7-2 and TRBJ2-3, with TRBD1 identical over 8 bases. V was pared by 3 bases and J by 0 bases, with 5 bases of the junction left unmatched. The germline CDR1 and CDR2 sequences are SGHTA and FQGNSA. The CDR3 extends over 16 amino acids. The CDR3 DNA reads TGTGCCAGCAGCTTCTACAGGGGGTCGAGCACAGATACGCAGTATTTT. Translation: CASSFYRGSSTDTQYF.

This clonotype was seen only a few times. The V call is TRBV6-2 or TRBV6-3, the J call TRBJ2-1, with D uncertain. Germline V gene lookup returns CDR1 MNHEY and CDR2 SVGEGT. The CDR3 is made up of 12 amino acids. V lost 2 bases and J lost 12, with 11 bases in between. CDR3 amino acids: CASSYGWFMQFF. The CDR3 nucleotides are TGTGCCAGCAGTTACGGTTGGTTCATGCAGTTCTTC.

The chain links TRBV19 to TRBJ2-1; 7 bases are a match to TRBD1. Germline V gives CDR1 LNHDA, CDR2 SQIVND (reference sequence). J was trimmed by 2 bases and V by 4 bases; bases with no gene match: 5. CDR3 size: 15 residues. CDR3 amino acids: CASSTGQDPYNEQFF. The CDR3 DNA sequence: TGTGCCAGTAGTACCGGACAGGACCCCTACAATGAGCAGTTCTTC.

V gene TRBV19 combines with J gene TRBJ2-1, with 10 bases identical to TRBD1. This CDR3 is 14 amino acids long. V lost 5 bases to trimming and J lost 4 bases; unmatched junction nucleotides: 2. The germline V gene encodes CDR1 LNHDA and CDR2 SQIVND (reference sequence). CDR3 in DNA: TGTGCCAGTAGTGGACAGGGGGGGTACAATGAGCAGTTCTTC. This encodes CASSGQGGYNEQFF.

This clonotype was detected ten times or more. The rearrangement joins TRBV7-2 to TRBJ2-7, with 8 bases lining up with TRBD1. This CDR3 has 15 amino acids. Germline V lookup: CDR1 SGHTA, CDR2 FQGNSA. V lost 5 bases, J lost 1 base, and 7 bases stayed unmatched. The CDR3 protein is CASSPRQGRSYEQYF. CDR3 DNA: TGTGCCAGCAGCCCGAGACAGGGGAGGTCCTACGAGCAGTACTTC. The entire variable domain, with the rest obtained from reference TRBV7-2 and TRBJ2-7, is as follows: GAGVSQSPSNKVTEKGKDVELRCDPISGHTALYWYRQSLGQGLEFLIYFQGNSAPDKSGLPSDRFSAERTGGSVSTLTIQRTQQEDSAVYLCASSPRQGRSYEQYFGPGTRLTVT.

The V gene is TRBV6-5, the J gene TRBJ2-2; tentatively, D is TRBD1 (6 bases). This CDR3 comprises 14 residues. Per the germline V gene, CDR1 is MNHEY and CDR2 is SVGAGI. Between the trimmed V and J ends, which lost 0 bases and 7 bases, there was a span of 9 bases. The CDR3 DNA reads TGTGCCAGCAGTTACTCCAGGGGTGGCGGGGAGCTGTTTTTT. Translated: CASSYSRGGGELFF.

This clonotype has more than one count but fewer than ten. The rearrangement uses TRBV7-3 and TRBJ2-2; 7 bases match TRBD1. With 3 bases clipped from V and 0 bases from J, the junction kept 4 bases outside the gene matches. Germline CDR1 SGHTA, CDR2 FQGTGA. The CDR3 is 16 amino acids. In nucleotides, the CDR3 is TGTGCCAGCAGCTTCCATGGGACAGCGAACACCGGGGAGCTGTTTTTT. Its protein is CASSFHGTANTGELFF.

The CDR3: CASSETSGEQFF. In nucleotides, the CDR3 is TGTGCCAGCAGTGAGACTAGCGGTGAGCAGTTCTTC. The chain joins TRBV6-5 to TRBJ2-1; 9 positions agree with TRBD2. Germline trimming cut 5 bases from V and 9 bases from J; bases unmatched to any gene: 2. The CDR3 totals 12 residues. CDR1 is MNHEY and CDR2 is SVGAGI in the germline V gene.